The clone carrying this T cell receptor (beta chain) has a count of ten or more. What it binds is unknown. By quantitative 5'-RACE with molecular barcodes, the TCR beta libraries were made. TCRdb called the 5' RACE reads again in MiXCR, with one record for every CDR3 protein. Altogether 200,000 to 250,000 distinct CDR3 sequences are present, 18% being singletons, with the ten largest covering approximately 46%. The CDR3 contains 14 residues. Trimming pared 8 bases from V and 0 bases from J, leaving 14 bases between. The sample belongs to a study of CD8 T cells in ankylosing spondylitis. Notes on the study in general: Disease-linked clones were reportedly significantly enriched in matched ankylosing spondylitis synovial fluid. Existing reports had already noted some motif variants in reactive arthritis synovial fluid and blood. What seemed typical of ankylosing spondylitis blood was a TCR beta motif built from 8 or 9 highly homologous variants. Clones linked with disease were CD8+ and fairly uncommon in the peripheral blood.

The sample was blood, either unsorted or a sorted T cell fraction (not recorded which). The sequence was collected from a male donor with ankylosing spondylitis. The rearrangement links TRBV12-3 or TRBV12-4 to TRBJ2-7; D gene ambiguous. The CDR3 protein is CASSPVLYSYEQYF. The DNA of the CDR3 is TGTGCCAGCTCTCCAGTCCTCTACTCCTACGAGCAGTACTTC.